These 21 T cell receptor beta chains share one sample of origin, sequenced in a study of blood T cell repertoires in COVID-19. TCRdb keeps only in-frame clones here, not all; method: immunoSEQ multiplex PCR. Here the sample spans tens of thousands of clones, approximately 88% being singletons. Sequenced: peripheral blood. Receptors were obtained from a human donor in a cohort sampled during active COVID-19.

The CDR3: CASSLGGQTQETQYF. The CDR3 DNA sequence: TGTGCCAGCAGCTTAGGCGGACAAACCCAAGAGACCCAGTACTTC. This chain links TRBV7-7 with TRBJ2-5; D is possibly TRBD1 (5 bases). Germline V gives CDR1 SSHAT, CDR2 FNYEAQ (reference sequence). This CDR3 has 15 residues. V was trimmed by 1 base and J by 1 base, leaving 10 bases between them.

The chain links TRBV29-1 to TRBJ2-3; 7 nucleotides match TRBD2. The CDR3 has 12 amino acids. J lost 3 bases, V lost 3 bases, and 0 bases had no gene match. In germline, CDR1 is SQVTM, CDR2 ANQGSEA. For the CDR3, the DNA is TGCAGCGTTGACGGGGGGACAGATACGCAGTATTTT. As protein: CSVDGGTDTQYF.

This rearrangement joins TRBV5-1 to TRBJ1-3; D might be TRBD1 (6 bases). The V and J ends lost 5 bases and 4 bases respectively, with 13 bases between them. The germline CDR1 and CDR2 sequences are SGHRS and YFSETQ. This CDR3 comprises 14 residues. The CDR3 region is CASSPGTSGNTIYF. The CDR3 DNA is TGCGCCAGCAGTCCCGGGACATCGGGAAACACCATATATTTT.

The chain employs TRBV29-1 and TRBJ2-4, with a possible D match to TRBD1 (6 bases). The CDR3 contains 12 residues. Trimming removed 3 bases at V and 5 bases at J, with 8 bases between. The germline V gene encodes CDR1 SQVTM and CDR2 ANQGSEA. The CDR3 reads CSVDPGENIQYF. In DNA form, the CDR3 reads TGCAGCGTTGACCCAGGGGAAAACATTCAGTACTTC.

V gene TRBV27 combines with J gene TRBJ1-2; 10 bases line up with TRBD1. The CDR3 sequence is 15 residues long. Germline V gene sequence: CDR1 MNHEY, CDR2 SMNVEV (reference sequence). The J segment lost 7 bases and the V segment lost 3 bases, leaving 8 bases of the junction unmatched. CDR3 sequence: CASSFRDRGFGGYTF. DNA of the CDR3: TGTGCCAGCAGTTTCCGGGACAGGGGATTTGGTGGCTACACCTTC.

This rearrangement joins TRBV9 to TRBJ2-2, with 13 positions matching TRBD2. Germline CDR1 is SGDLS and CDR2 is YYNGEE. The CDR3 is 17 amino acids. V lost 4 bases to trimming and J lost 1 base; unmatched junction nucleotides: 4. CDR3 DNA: TGTGCCAGCAGCCCAGGACTAGCGGGAGTGAACACCGGGGAGCTGTTTTTT. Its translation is CASSPGLAGVNTGELFF. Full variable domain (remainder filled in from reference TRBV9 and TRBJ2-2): DSGVTQTPKHLITATGQRVTLRCSPRSGDLSVYWYQQSLDQGLQFLIQYYNGEERAKGNILERFSAQQFPDLHSELNLSSLELGDSALYFCASSPGLAGVNTGELFFGEGSRLTVL.

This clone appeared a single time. CDR3 in DNA: TGTGCCTGGGCTAGCGGGTGGGTGGATGAGCAGTTCTTC. This sequence encodes CAWASGWVDEQFF. This sequence joins TRBV30 and TRBJ2-1; 8 bases are a match to TRBD2. Unmatched junction bases numbered 8, after V lost 5 bases and J lost 8 bases. CDR3 length: 13 amino acids. The germline V gene encodes CDR1 GTSNPN and CDR2 SVGIG (reference sequence).

The DNA for the CDR3 is TGTGCCAGCAGACAGATAGCGGGAGGTGATAACGAGCAGTACTTC. Its translation is CASRQIAGGDNEQYF. The chain joins TRBV27 to TRBJ2-7; TRBD2 matches at 10 bases. Germline trimming cut 6 bases from V and 5 bases from J; bases unmatched to any gene: 10. CDR1 and CDR2 (germline): MNHEY, SMNVEV (reference sequence). The CDR3 runs 15 residues.

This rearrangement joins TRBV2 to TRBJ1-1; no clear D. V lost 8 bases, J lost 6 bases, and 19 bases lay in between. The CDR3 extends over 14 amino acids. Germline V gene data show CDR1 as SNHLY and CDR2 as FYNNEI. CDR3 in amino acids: CASAIRGFPPEAFF. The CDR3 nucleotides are TGTGCCAGCGCGATTCGGGGTTTTCCCCCTGAAGCTTTCTTT.

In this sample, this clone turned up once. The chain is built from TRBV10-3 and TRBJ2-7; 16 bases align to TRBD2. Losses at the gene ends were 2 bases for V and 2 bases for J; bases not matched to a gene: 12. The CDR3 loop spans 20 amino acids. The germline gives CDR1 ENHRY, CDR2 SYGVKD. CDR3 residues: CAISEPLGRGTSGRAYEQYF. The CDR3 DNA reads TGTGCCATCAGTGAGCCACTTGGGCGAGGGACTAGCGGGAGGGCCTACGAGCAGTACTTC.

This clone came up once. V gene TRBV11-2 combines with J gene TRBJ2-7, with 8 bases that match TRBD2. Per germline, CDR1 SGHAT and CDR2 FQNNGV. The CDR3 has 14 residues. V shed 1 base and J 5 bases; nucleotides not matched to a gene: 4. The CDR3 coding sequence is TGTGCCAGCAGCTTAGGCGGGGGGCTGAACGAGCAGTACTTC. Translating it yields CASSLGGGLNEQYF. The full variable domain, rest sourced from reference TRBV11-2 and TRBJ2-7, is EAGVAQSPRYKIIEKRQSVAFWCNPISGHATLYWYQQILGQGPKLLIQFQNNGVVDDSQLPKDRFSAERLKGVDSTLKIQPAKLEDSAVYLCASSLGGGLNEQYFGPGTRLTVT.

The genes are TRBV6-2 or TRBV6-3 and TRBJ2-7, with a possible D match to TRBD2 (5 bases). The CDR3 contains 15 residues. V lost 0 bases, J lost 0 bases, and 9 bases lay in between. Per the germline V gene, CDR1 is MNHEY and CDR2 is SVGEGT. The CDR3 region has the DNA TGTGCCAGCAGTTACTCAGCGGAAAGCTCCTACGAGCAGTACTTC. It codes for CASSYSAESSYEQYF.

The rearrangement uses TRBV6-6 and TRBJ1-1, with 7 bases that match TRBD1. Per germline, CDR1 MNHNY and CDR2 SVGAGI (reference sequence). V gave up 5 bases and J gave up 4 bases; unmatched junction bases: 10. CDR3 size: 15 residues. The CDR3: CASSPYPRQGTEAFF. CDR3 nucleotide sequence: TGTGCCAGCAGTCCTTACCCCCGACAGGGCACTGAAGCTTTCTTT.

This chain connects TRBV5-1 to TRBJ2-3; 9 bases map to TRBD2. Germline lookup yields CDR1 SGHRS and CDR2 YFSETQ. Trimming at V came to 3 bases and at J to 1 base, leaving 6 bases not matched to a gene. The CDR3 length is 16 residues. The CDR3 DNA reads TGCGCCAGCAGCTACCTAGCGGGATGGGGCACAGATACGCAGTATTTT. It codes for CASSYLAGWGTDTQYF.

The CDR3 DNA reads as TGTGCCAGCAGCTGGACAGGGGGCGCCCAGTCCTACGAGCAGTACTTC. Translated, it gives CASSWTGGAQSYEQYF. The gene calls are TRBV5-8 and TRBJ2-7; 11 nucleotides agree with TRBD1. There are 16 residues in the CDR3. After removal of 3 bases from V and 1 base from J, the junction contained 6 bases not matched to a gene. Germline CDR1 and CDR2: SGHTS and YDEGEE.

The DNA of the CDR3 is TGTGCCAGCAGCTTCCTCGGACTAAACACAGATACGCAGTATTTT. This sequence encodes CASSFLGLNTDTQYF. J is TRBJ2-3 and V is TRBV5-5; the D gene is possibly TRBD2 (6 bases). The V end lost 2 bases, the J end lost 2 bases, and 12 bases lay between the germline ends. CDR3 length equals 15 residues. Germline V CDR1 and CDR2: SGHKS, YYEKEE (reference sequence).

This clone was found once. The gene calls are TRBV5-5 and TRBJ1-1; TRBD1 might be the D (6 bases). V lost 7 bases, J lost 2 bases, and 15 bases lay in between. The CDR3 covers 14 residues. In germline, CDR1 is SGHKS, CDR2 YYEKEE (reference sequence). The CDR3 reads CASVPDRTNTEAFF. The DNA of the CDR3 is TGTGCCAGCGTTCCGGACAGAACAAACACTGAAGCTTTCTTT.

The CDR3 protein is CASSLDSGTSGNEQFF. The CDR3 DNA is TGCGCCAGCAGCTTGGATTCCGGGACTAGCGGGAATGAGCAGTTCTTC. This chain uses TRBV5-1 with TRBJ2-1; 12 nucleotides match TRBD2. This CDR3 has 16 amino acids. The V and J ends lost 0 bases and 7 bases, in that order; junction bases with no gene match: 5. Germline V CDR1 and CDR2: SGHRS, YFSETQ.

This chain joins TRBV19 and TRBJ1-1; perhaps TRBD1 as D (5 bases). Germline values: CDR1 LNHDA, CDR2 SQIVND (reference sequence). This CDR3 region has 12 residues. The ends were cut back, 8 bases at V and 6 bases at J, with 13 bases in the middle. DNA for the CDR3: TGTGCCAGTGCCGGGGGAGCCCCTGAAGCTTTCTTT. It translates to CASAGGAPEAFF.

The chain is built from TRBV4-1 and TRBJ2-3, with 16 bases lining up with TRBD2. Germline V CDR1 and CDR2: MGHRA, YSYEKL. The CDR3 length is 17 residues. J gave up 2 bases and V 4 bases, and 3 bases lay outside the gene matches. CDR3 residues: CASSRGLAGGHTDTQYF. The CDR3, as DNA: TGCGCCAGCAGCCGGGGACTAGCGGGAGGGCACACAGATACGCAGTATTTT.

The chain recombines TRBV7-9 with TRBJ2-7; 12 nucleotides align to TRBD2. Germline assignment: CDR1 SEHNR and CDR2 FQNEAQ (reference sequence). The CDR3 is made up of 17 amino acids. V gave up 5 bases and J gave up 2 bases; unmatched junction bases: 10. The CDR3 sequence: CASSVPGLAGNTYEQYF. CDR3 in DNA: TGTGCCAGCAGCGTGCCAGGACTAGCGGGAAACACCTACGAGCAGTACTTC.